These T cell receptor beta chains were read from a single sample in a study of T cell repertoires in cytomegalovirus infection. TCRdb reprocessed the reads with MiXCR, giving one entry per CDR3 protein. Found here are around 120,000 distinct CDR3 sequences, 8.8% of them singletons; the top ten hold around 9.1%. Sequences were obtained from PBMCs. Source of these receptors: a human donor in good health (CMV status not recorded). Some clones in this sample may be carry-over from other donors' samples. Each CDR3 is given with its conserved first and last residue.

J: TRBJ1-1
V: TRBV7-9
CDR3: CASSHYSRVRDTEAFF

J: TRBJ2-3
V: TRBV20-1
CDR3: CSARDSLPLGENTDTQYF

J: TRBJ2-3
V: TRBV2
CDR3: CASSGSGTGARTQYF

J: TRBJ2-5
V: TRBV12-3/TRBV12-4
CDR3: CASSLDGKTTKETQYF

J: TRBJ2-5
V: TRBV24-1
CDR3: CATARTGTNQETQYF

J: TRBJ1-1
V: TRBV7-2
CDR3: CASSLREGMNTEAFF

J: TRBJ1-1
V: TRBV19
CDR3: CASSIYDTEAFF

J: TRBJ1-1
V: TRBV7-2
CDR3: CASSLVGGKNTEAFF

J: TRBJ2-7
V: TRBV10-3
CDR3: CAISEFSPSPTSSYEQYF

J: TRBJ2-7
V: TRBV7-2
CDR3: CASSFRQGLYEQYF

J: TRBJ2-1
V: TRBV6-1
CDR3: CASRGDRASQFF

J: TRBJ2-2
V: TRBV28
CDR3: CASSYPGTEDGELFF

J: TRBJ1-1
V: TRBV12-3/TRBV12-4
CDR3: CASSLERGTTPNTEAFF

J: TRBJ2-3
V: TRBV20-1
CDR3: CSASGRGSTDTQYF

J: TRBJ1-2
V: TRBV7-9
CDR3: CASSAPRQGAGYGYTF

J: TRBJ1-4
V: TRBV7-6
CDR3: CASSLGAGINEKLFF

J: TRBJ2-5
V: TRBV29-1
CDR3: CSAGGTGGRTQYF

J: TRBJ2-3
V: TRBV6-5
CDR3: CASRTPGGTQYF

J: TRBJ2-7
V: TRBV13
CDR3: CASSLGTSEYEQYF

J: TRBJ2-7
V: TRBV11-1
CDR3: CASSQTAGLSYEQYF

J: TRBJ1-2
V: TRBV12-3/TRBV12-4
CDR3: CASSSGPLRRGYTF

J: TRBJ1-1
V: TRBV19
CDR3: CASSMGNLWGTEAFF

J: TRBJ2-7
V: TRBV6-4
CDR3: CASSDGGQSKTRSSYEQYF

J: TRBJ2-3
V: TRBV14
CDR3: CASSQVLLAGTDTQYF

J: TRBJ1-1
V: TRBV12-3/TRBV12-4
CDR3: CASSLSSNTEAFF

J: TRBJ2-7
V: TRBV7-6
CDR3: CASSPSRGTYEQYF

J: TRBJ2-7
V: TRBV7-2
CDR3: CASSFGTILYEQYF

J: TRBJ1-1
V: TRBV12-3/TRBV12-4
CDR3: CASSPNTGSEAFF

J: TRBJ2-6
V: TRBV2
CDR3: CASSAKDSGANVLTF

J: TRBJ2-2
V: TRBV19
CDR3: CASSIRGTNTGELFF

J: TRBJ2-7
V: TRBV7-6
CDR3: CASSLTGTYEQYF

J: TRBJ2-2
V: TRBV10-3
CDR3: CAIMNRNTGELFF

J: TRBJ2-5
V: TRBV19
CDR3: CASSIHAPTEETQYF

J: TRBJ2-7
V: TRBV29-1
CDR3: CSSKTGGHEQYF

J: TRBJ2-3
V: TRBV29-1
CDR3: CSVEGMAALSTDTQYF

J: TRBJ1-2
V: TRBV7-2
CDR3: CASSLEFSFYGYTF

J: TRBJ1-5
V: TRBV2
CDR3: CASRMDSSNQPQHF

J: TRBJ1-4
V: TRBV19
CDR3: CASSIGGTDDEKLFF

J: TRBJ2-3
V: TRBV2
CDR3: CASSEPDRDFTDTQYF

J: TRBJ1-5
V: TRBV20-1
CDR3: CSASLGDLNQPQHF

J: TRBJ2-7
V: TRBV5-1
CDR3: CASSLGTDTYEQYF

J: TRBJ1-1
V: TRBV7-2
CDR3: CASSSGQAPGTEAFF

J: TRBJ2-7
V: TRBV7-2
CDR3: CASSSAPYEQYF

J: TRBJ1-2
V: TRBV12-3/TRBV12-4
CDR3: CASSIRTGQGYGYTF

J: TRBJ2-1
V: TRBV20-1
CDR3: CSAHPTGFEQFF

J: TRBJ2-2
V: TRBV12-3/TRBV12-4
CDR3: CASSLGFERGPGELFF

J: TRBJ1-3
V: TRBV20-1
CDR3: CSAYSGNTIYF

J: TRBJ1-5
V: TRBV28
CDR3: CASSLGQGRQPQHF

J: TRBJ2-3
V: TRBV5-4
CDR3: CASRRNRTDTQYF

J: TRBJ2-1
V: TRBV20-1
CDR3: CSATILAGDNNEQFF

J: TRBJ1-5
V: TRBV28
CDR3: CASRTDLGIQHF

J: TRBJ2-2
V: TRBV7-8
CDR3: CASSSLITTGELFF

J: TRBJ2-5
V: TRBV12-3/TRBV12-4
CDR3: CASSAPGHGPETQYF